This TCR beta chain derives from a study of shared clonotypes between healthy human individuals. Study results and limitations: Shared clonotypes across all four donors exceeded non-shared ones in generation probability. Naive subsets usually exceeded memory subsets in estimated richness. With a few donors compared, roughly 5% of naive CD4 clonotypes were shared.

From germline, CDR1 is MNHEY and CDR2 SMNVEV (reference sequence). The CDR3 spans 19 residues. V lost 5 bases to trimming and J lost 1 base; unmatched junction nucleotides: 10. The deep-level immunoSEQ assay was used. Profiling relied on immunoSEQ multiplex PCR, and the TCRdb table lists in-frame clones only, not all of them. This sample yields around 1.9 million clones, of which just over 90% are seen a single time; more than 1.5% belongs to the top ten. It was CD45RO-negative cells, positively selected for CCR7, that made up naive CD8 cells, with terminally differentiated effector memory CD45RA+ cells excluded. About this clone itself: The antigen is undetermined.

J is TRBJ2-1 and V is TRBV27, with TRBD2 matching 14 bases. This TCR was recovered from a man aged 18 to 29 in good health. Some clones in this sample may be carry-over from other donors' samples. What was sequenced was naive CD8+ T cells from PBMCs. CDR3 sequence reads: CASSNRLAGGPGSYNEQFF. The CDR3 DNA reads TGTGCCAGCAGTAACAGACTAGCGGGAGGGCCGGGGTCCTACAATGAGCAGTTCTTC.